The rows below give T cell receptor beta chains drawn from one sample of a study of blood T cells in healthy people across ages. TCRdb re-derived calls from the 5' RACE reads in MiXCR, one entry per CDR3 protein. The data show hundreds of thousands of distinct CDR3 sequences, 25% to 30% seen once. Material for sequencing was blood. The receptors shown here come from an elderly woman in good health. The CDR3 runs from the conserved cysteine through the conserved F or W. D genes are given only for firm matches. Only part of the rows carry a size: once, few, many, or a class if the clone is expanded.

-,TRBJ1-2,TRBV7-2,many,CASSSLFRDPGNGYTF,TGTGCCAGCAGCTCCCTTTTCCGGGACCCAGGGAACGGCTACACCTTC
-,TRBJ1-6,TRBV29-1,many,CSVEDGGPSSPLHF,TGCAGCGTTGAAGATGGGGGGCCGAGTTCACCCCTCCACTTT
TRBD2,TRBJ2-3,TRBV12-3/TRBV12-4,many,CASRVKRGASTDTQYF,TGTGCCAGCAGGGTTAAGCGGGGGGCAAGCACAGATACGCAGTATTTT
-,TRBJ2-3,TRBV7-2,-,CASSLILTQYF,TGTGCCAGCAGCTTAATACTTACGCAGTATTTT
TRBD2,TRBJ2-7,TRBV13,many,CASSNSGGSYEQYF,TGTGCCAGCAGCAACAGCGGGGGCTCCTACGAGCAGTACTTC
TRBD2,TRBJ2-7,TRBV7-2,many,CASSRRLAGGSSYEQYF,TGTGCCAGCAGCCGCCGACTAGCGGGGGGGAGCTCCTACGAGCAGTACTTC
-,TRBJ2-5,TRBV12-3/TRBV12-4,many,CASSHQETQYF,TGTGCCAGCAGCCACCAAGAGACCCAGTACTTC
-,TRBJ2-3,TRBV7-2,many,CASSFSFYSSSSTDTQYF,TGTGCCAGCAGCTTTTCATTCTATTCTAGCTCTAGCACAGATACGCAGTATTTT
TRBD2,TRBJ2-3,TRBV3-1,-,CASSIRTSVDRQYF,TGTGCCAGCAGCATTCGGACTAGCGTTGATAGGCAGTATTTT
TRBD2,TRBJ2-1,TRBV27,-,CASRTSGSGNEQFF,TGTGCCAGCAGGACTAGCGGGTCCGGCAATGAGCAGTTCTTC
-,TRBJ1-6,TRBV9,-,CASSVESSSYNSPLHF,TGTGCCAGCAGCGTAGAGTCGAGCTCCTATAATTCACCCCTCCACTTT
TRBD2,TRBJ2-1,TRBV5-4,many,CASSLLKKSGGNNEQFF,TGTGCCAGCAGCTTGCTTAAAAAAAGCGGGGGGAACAATGAGCAGTTCTTC
TRBD2,TRBJ2-3,TRBV4-3,-,CASSQELRGTSADTQYF,TGCGCCAGCAGCCAAGAATTGCGGGGGACTTCCGCTGATACGCAATATTTT
-,TRBJ1-2,TRBV29-1,many,CSVSEGLGYGYTF,TGCAGCGTTTCTGAGGGCTTGGGCTATGGCTACACCTTC
TRBD1,TRBJ1-6,TRBV7-2,many,CASSPQGTVNSPLHF,TGTGCCAGCAGCCCTCAAGGGACAGTTAATTCACCCCTCCACTTT
TRBD1,TRBJ1-2,TRBV7-2,once,CASSPGGKGALFTNYGYTF,TGTGCCAGCAGCCCGGGGGGGAAGGGGGCCCTTTTTACTAACTATGGCTACACCTTC
-,TRBJ2-3,TRBV12-3/TRBV12-4,-,CASSLVGVSADTQYF,TGTGCCAGCAGTTTGGTCGGAGTTAGCGCAGATACGCAGTATTTT
TRBD2,TRBJ2-7,TRBV6-1,-,CASSEARVAGPYEQYF,TGTGCCAGCAGTGAAGCGAGGGTAGCGGGACCCTACGAGCAGTACTTC
TRBD2,TRBJ2-1,TRBV29-1,-,CSVVRGGRGTNERFF,TGCAGCGTGGTGCGGGGCGGGAGGGGTACCAATGAGCGGTTCTTC
TRBD1,TRBJ2-1,TRBV6-5,few,CATTQDRGGNEQFF,TGTGCCACCACACAGGACAGGGGTGGAAATGAGCAGTTCTTC
-,TRBJ1-2,TRBV6-2/TRBV6-3,-,CTSSSLKYGYTF,TGTACCAGCAGTTCTCTCAAGTATGGCTACACCTTC
-,TRBJ2-2,TRBV20-1,few,CSARDGRGPNTGELFF,TGCAGTGCTAGAGATGGTAGAGGACCAAACACCGGGGAGCTGTTTTTT
-,TRBJ2-3,TRBV4-3,-,CASSQDSGVTDTQYF,TGCGCCAGCAGCCAAGATTCCGGGGTCACAGATACGCAGTATTTT
-,TRBJ1-5,TRBV19,-,CASSMFASNQPQHF,TGTGCCAGTAGTATGTTCGCAAGCAATCAGCCCCAGCATTTT
-,TRBJ1-4,TRBV6-2/TRBV6-3,-,CASSYPDRPNEKLFF,TGTGCCAGCAGTTACCCGGACAGACCTAATGAAAAACTGTTTTTT
TRBD1,TRBJ2-5,TRBV20-1,many,CSARDLGQGAQETQYF,TGCAGTGCTAGAGATTTAGGACAGGGGGCACAAGAGACCCAGTACTTC
-,TRBJ2-5,TRBV28,many,CASSWDIQETQYF,TGTGCCAGCAGTTGGGACATCCAAGAGACCCAGTACTTC